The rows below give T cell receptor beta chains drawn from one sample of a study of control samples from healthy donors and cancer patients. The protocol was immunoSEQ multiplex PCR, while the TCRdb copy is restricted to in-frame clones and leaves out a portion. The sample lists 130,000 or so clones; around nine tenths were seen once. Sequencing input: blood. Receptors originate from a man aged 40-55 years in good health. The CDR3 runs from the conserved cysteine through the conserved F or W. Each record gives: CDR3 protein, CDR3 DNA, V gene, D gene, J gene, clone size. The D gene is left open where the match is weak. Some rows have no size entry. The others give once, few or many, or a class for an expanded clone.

CDR3 protein: CAIRTGGFGANVLTF
CDR3 DNA: TGTGCCATTCGGACAGGGGGCTTTGGGGCCAACGTCCTGACTTTC
V gene: TRBV6-5
D gene: TRBD1
J gene: TRBJ2-6
clone size: few

CDR3 protein: CAWSAPSRYGYTF
CDR3 DNA: TGTGCCTGGAGTGCTCCGTCGAGGTATGGCTACACCTTC
V gene: TRBV30
D gene: .
J gene: TRBJ1-2
clone size: once

CDR3 protein: CASSLSLAVSTDTQYF
CDR3 DNA: TGTGCCAGCAGCTTGAGTCTAGCGGTCAGCACAGATACGCAGTATTTT
V gene: TRBV13
D gene: TRBD2
J gene: TRBJ2-3
clone size: .

CDR3 protein: CASSVAGGLDTQYF
CDR3 DNA: TGTGCCAGCAGCGTAGCGGGGGGGCTGGATACGCAGTATTTT
V gene: TRBV9
D gene: TRBD2
J gene: TRBJ2-3
clone size: few

CDR3 protein: CASRPGAGANVLTF
CDR3 DNA: TGTGCCAGTAGGCCAGGGGCTGGGGCCAACGTCCTGACTTTC
V gene: TRBV19
D gene: .
J gene: TRBJ2-6
clone size: .

CDR3 protein: CASSPQGLNTEAFF
CDR3 DNA: TGTGCCAGCTCACCACAGGGCCTGAACACTGAAGCTTTCTTT
V gene: TRBV18
D gene: .
J gene: TRBJ1-1
clone size: .

CDR3 protein: CAGKRTSGVQETQYF
CDR3 DNA: TGTGCCGGAAAAAGGACTAGCGGGGTCCAAGAGACCCAGTACTTC
V gene: TRBV2
D gene: TRBD2
J gene: TRBJ2-5
clone size: once

CDR3 protein: CATSDFPKDYGYTF
CDR3 DNA: TGTGCCACCAGTGATTTCCCCAAGGATTATGGCTACACCTTC
V gene: TRBV24-1
D gene: .
J gene: TRBJ1-2
clone size: .

CDR3 protein: CASRRDNFYTGELFF
CDR3 DNA: TGTGCCAGCAGACGGGACAACTTCTACACCGGGGAGCTGTTTTTT
V gene: TRBV7-2
D gene: .
J gene: TRBJ2-2
clone size: .

CDR3 protein: CASSFVGAYGYTF
CDR3 DNA: TGTGCCAGCAGTTTTGTGGGGGCGTATGGCTACACCTTC
V gene: TRBV12-3/TRBV12-4
D gene: .
J gene: TRBJ1-2
clone size: .

CDR3 protein: CASSLAPTVDQPQHF
CDR3 DNA: TGCGCCAGCAGCCTAGCCCCCACGGTAGATCAGCCCCAGCATTTT
V gene: TRBV4-1
D gene: .
J gene: TRBJ1-5
clone size: .

CDR3 protein: CASSESRNQPQHF
CDR3 DNA: TGCGCCAGCAGTGAGTCCCGGAATCAGCCCCAGCATTTT
V gene: TRBV10-2
D gene: .
J gene: TRBJ1-5
clone size: .